This T cell receptor (beta chain) was identified during a study of cytomegalovirus exposure and HLA in healthy donors. At the level of the study: Among the roughly 430 genotyped donors, 81% were placed in the Caucasian-associated ancestry cluster.

Study conclusions and caveats: Relative to the roughly 700-donor mean, N-insertions were reportedly fewer in an Asian-associated ancestry cluster in a later analysis.

The PCR employed 60 Vbeta primers together with 13 Jbeta primers. Data came from immunoSEQ multiplex PCR; TCRdb stores just in-frame clones and leaves some out. The data show around 94,000 clones, with over 60% seen just once and more than 9.5% held by the top ten. For this clone: Its specificity is not known. The sample contains more than one DNA sequence encoding this CDR3.

Sequencing was done on a sample of PBMCs. This TCR was recovered from a male donor in good health and CMV-seropositive.

The CDR3 bases are TGCGCCAGCAGCCCCGACCGGGTACAGCCCCAGCATTTT. It encodes CASSPDRVQPQHF. The chain employs TRBV4-3 and TRBJ1-5, with D unclear. Trimming pared 4 bases from V and 7 bases from J, leaving 11 bases between. CDR1 is LGHNA and CDR2 is YSLEER in the germline V gene. This CDR3 has 13 residues.